Included here is one TCR beta chain sequence, with context. What it binds is not known. Patients underwent thyroid surgery, and none had received any treatment before it. These data originate in a study of metastatic and nonmetastatic thyroid tumors. In the study overall: Malignant thyroid and benign thyroid patients provided blood and tumor or nodule tissue whose repertoires were compared.

Original processing methods: Clinicopathological groups of papillary thyroid cancer showed CDR3 differences that were used to build a distant-metastasis classifier. Using MiXCR, TCRdb reanalyzed the PCR reads. The V and J calls follow TCRdb's processing rather than the paper's. The sample records fewer than 35,000 clones, 25% to 35% being singletons. Whole-study findings and limits: Reported TCR beta diversity, measured in blood and tumor, was significantly higher for malignant thyroid tumors than for benign nodules.

The sequenced sample consisted of blood. This receptor was taken from a female donor with papillary thyroid cancer or a benign thyroid nodule (not recorded which). Some clones in this sample may be carry-over from other donors' samples.

CDR3 DNA: TGTGCCAGCAGCATGAACAGGGGGGCTAATGAAAAACTGTTTTTT. Its translation: CASSMNRGANEKLFF. The chain links TRBV11-2 to TRBJ1-4; TRBD1 matches 8 bases. This CDR3 has 15 amino acids. In germline, CDR1 is SGHAT, CDR2 FQNNGV. The V and J ends lost 5 bases and 3 bases, in that order; junction bases with no gene match: 5.